Presented here are 19 T cell receptor beta chains from one specimen sequenced in a study of T cell repertoires in cytomegalovirus infection. TCRdb ran MiXCR on the reads and lists one entry per CDR3 protein. The sample includes hundreds of thousands of distinct CDR3 sequences, around a sixth seen only once; the top ten take roughly 9%. The sample was PBMCs. The receptors were sampled from a human donor in good health (CMV status not recorded). Some clones in this sample may be carry-over from other donors' samples.

This clonotype was recorded at least ten times. The V gene is TRBV6-1, the J gene TRBJ2-1; TRBD2 aligns across 10 bases. This CDR3 region has 15 residues. From germline, CDR1 is MNHNS and CDR2 SASEGT. J was trimmed by 10 bases and V by 1 base; bases with no gene match: 7. This CDR3 reads CASSEELAGRREQFF. DNA of the CDR3: TGTGCCAGCAGTGAAGAACTAGCGGGGCGAAGGGAGCAGTTCTTC.

This clonotype appeared many times. V and J are TRBV7-2 and TRBJ1-4; the match to TRBD1 covers 11 bases. The V segment lost 4 bases and the J segment 7 bases; nucleotides outside the gene matches: 5. This CDR3 is 15 amino acids long. Germline values: CDR1 SGHTA, CDR2 FQGNSA. This chain's CDR3 is CASSSPGTGGEKLFF. The CDR3 DNA sequence: TGTGCCAGCAGCTCCCCTGGGACAGGGGGTGAAAAACTGTTTTTT.

The genes are TRBV20-1 and TRBJ1-5, with a tentative D call TRBD1 (5 bases). The V end was cut by 6 bases, the J end by 5 bases, with 20 bases between. Germline assignment: CDR1 DFQATT and CDR2 SNEGSKA (reference sequence). The CDR3 is 15 amino acids. The CDR3 region is CSAPGDGGVDQPQHF. DNA for the CDR3: TGCAGTGCCCCGGGGGATGGGGGGGTGGATCAGCCCCAGCATTTT.

V and J are TRBV20-1 and TRBJ2-1; D is possibly TRBD2 (6 bases). The CDR3 length is 14 residues. V was trimmed by 8 bases and J by 8 bases, leaving 22 bases between them. Germline loops: CDR1 DFQATT, CDR2 SNEGSKA (reference sequence). CDR3 in amino acids: CSKGRRGSRHEQFF. CDR3 in DNA: TGCAGTAAGGGTAGGCGGGGTTCTCGGCATGAGCAGTTCTTC.

The rearrangement links TRBV28 to TRBJ1-1, with D perhaps matching TRBD1 (5 bases). The CDR3 loop spans 15 amino acids. Germline-derived CDR1 and CDR2 are MDHEN and SYDVKM. Deletions cut 3 bases from V and 8 bases from J, with 19 bases between. The CDR3: CASSFVMTGQGEAFF. DNA for the CDR3: TGTGCCAGCAGTTTTGTTATGACCGGACAAGGAGAAGCTTTCTTT.

The chain combines TRBV27 with TRBJ1-1; 9 bases are a match to TRBD1. The CDR3 is 14 amino acids. Germline lookup yields CDR1 MNHEY and CDR2 SMNVEV (reference sequence). V lost 4 bases and J lost 1; bases outside the gene matches: 1. CDR3 sequence: CASSWDRANTEAFF. In DNA form, the CDR3 reads TGTGCCAGCAGTTGGGACAGGGCGAACACTGAAGCTTTCTTT.

This sequence joins TRBV28 and TRBJ2-3, with TRBD2 identical over 8 bases. The CDR3 runs 15 residues. Germline CDR1 reads MDHEN; CDR2 reads SYDVKM. V was pared by 3 bases and J by 2 bases, with 4 bases of the junction left unmatched. The CDR3 loop reads CASSLSRGVTDTQYF. The DNA of the CDR3 is TGTGCCAGCAGTTTGTCGCGGGGGGTCACAGATACGCAGTATTTT.

This chain connects TRBV27 to TRBJ1-4; D is uncertain. This CDR3 comprises 11 residues. Germline CDR1 is MNHEY and CDR2 is SMNVEV (reference sequence). V was shortened by 7 bases and J by 10 bases, with 10 bases between the two germline ends. The CDR3 loop is CASNLEGKLFF. In DNA form, the CDR3 reads TGTGCCAGCAACTTGGAGGGAAAACTGTTTTTT.

Ten or more counts support this clonotype. The V call is TRBV4-1, the J call TRBJ1-2; D ambiguous. The CDR3 runs to 14 residues. Germline-derived CDR1 and CDR2 are MGHRA and YSYEKL. V was shortened by 4 bases and J by 4 bases, with 13 bases between the two germline ends. The CDR3, as DNA: TGCGCCAGCAGCCCACGACATATGGGCTATGGCTACACCTTC. Translated: CASSPRHMGYGYTF.

As to this clonotype: This is likely a read error, given that the CDR3 carries no conserved phenylalanine or tryptophan at its end. The rearrangement uses TRBV20-1 and TRBJ1-2; maybe TRBD1 (6 bases). Germline loops: CDR1 DFQATT, CDR2 SNEGSKA (reference sequence). V was trimmed by 8 bases and J by 3 bases, leaving 13 bases between them. The CDR3 is 12 residues long. Here the CDR3 reads CSLGTSYYGYTL. Written as DNA, the CDR3 is TGCAGTCTCGGGACAAGCTACTATGGCTACACCCTC.

This clonotype has a handful of counts. Sequence at one end of the junction differs from germline and may be a read error. The chain couples TRBV5-4 to TRBJ2-1; D is unresolved. CDR3 length: 12 residues. CDR1 and CDR2 from the germline V gene are SGHNT and YYREEE (reference sequence). The CDR3 bases are TGTGCCAGCGGATTTTTACCTCGGACCCACAGCTTC. This encodes CASGFLPRTHSF.

The table lists this clonotype with a few counts. The V gene is TRBV2, the J gene TRBJ2-7; possible D gene TRBD1, 6 bases. This CDR3 comprises 12 residues. Germline CDR1 and CDR2: SNHLY and FYNNEI. V was cut by 6 bases and J by 7 bases, with 13 bases left in between. CDR3 sequence reads: CASRDSPREQYF. The CDR3 DNA follows: TGTGCCAGCAGGGACAGCCCTAGAGAGCAGTACTTC.

This clonotype has just one count. As DNA, the CDR3 is TGTGCCAGCAGAGAACAGGGCACCAATGGCTACACCTTC. Protein: CASREQGTNGYTF. J is TRBJ1-2 and V is TRBV13; tentative D call: TRBD1 (6 bases). Per germline, CDR1 PRHDT and CDR2 FYEKMQ (reference sequence). V lost 6 bases and J lost 6, with 14 bases in between. There are 13 residues in the CDR3. Together with reference TRBV13 and TRBJ1-2, the CDR3 gives the full variable domain: AAGVIQSPRHLIKEKRETATLKCYPIPRHDTVYWYQQGPGQDPQFLISFYEKMQSDKGSIPDRFSAQQFSDYHSELNMSSLELGDSALYFCASREQGTNGYTFGSGTRLTVV.

This clonotype was seen many times. This rearrangement joins TRBV7-6 to TRBJ2-5; D gene ambiguous. This CDR3 contains 11 residues. Trimming took off 6 bases at V and 2 bases at J, with 4 bases between the two ends. The germline V gene encodes CDR1 SGHVS and CDR2 FNYEAQ. Written as DNA, the CDR3 is TGTGCCAGCAGACGTCAAGAGACCCAGTACTTC. It encodes CASRRQETQYF.

The J gene is TRBJ2-1, the V gene TRBV7-9; 7 bases line up with TRBD2. This CDR3 has 15 amino acids. Germline V gives CDR1 SEHNR, CDR2 FQNEAQ (reference sequence). Trimming took 8 bases from V and 4 from J; bases not matched to a gene: 11. The CDR3: CASGTNRYTYNEQFF. CDR3 sequence (DNA): TGTGCCAGCGGGACTAACCGGTACACATACAATGAGCAGTTCTTC.

This chain connects TRBV20-1 to TRBJ2-2, with a tentative D call TRBD2 (5 bases). The V gene lost 6 bases and the J gene lost 1 base, with 12 bases spanning the gap. Germline loops: CDR1 DFQATT, CDR2 SNEGSKA (reference sequence). This CDR3 region has 14 residues. CDR3 sequence (DNA): TGCAGTGCCACTAGGTGGCAGAACACCGGGGAGCTGTTTTTT. Translated, it gives CSATRWQNTGELFF.

The V call is TRBV19, the J call TRBJ2-4; D is possibly TRBD1 or TRBD2 (6 bases each). The CDR3 runs 17 residues. V was shortened by 2 bases and J by 7 bases, with 21 bases between the two germline ends. Germline V gives CDR1 LNHDA, CDR2 SQIVND (reference sequence). The DNA of the CDR3 is TGTGCCAGTAGTATAAGGATGCCCCGGAGGGGGGCGAACATTCAGTACTTC. The encoded protein is CASSIRMPRRGANIQYF.

This clonotype has ten or more counts. The V gene is TRBV7-2, the J gene TRBJ2-5; 11 nucleotides match TRBD2. V lost 5 bases and J lost 5; bases outside the gene matches: 10. CDR3 size: 16 residues. CDR1 is SGHTA and CDR2 is FQGNSA in the germline V gene. The chain's CDR3 is CASSPGASGGLETQYF. CDR3 coding DNA: TGTGCCAGCAGCCCTGGGGCTAGCGGGGGGTTGGAGACCCAGTACTTC. The variable domain in full, completed from reference TRBV7-2 and TRBJ2-5, reads GAGVSQSPSNKVTEKGKDVELRCDPISGHTALYWYRQSLGQGLEFLIYFQGNSAPDKSGLPSDRFSAERTGGSVSTLTIQRTQQEDSAVYLCASSPGASGGLETQYFGPGTRLLVL.

CDR3 sequence reads: CASSSPRGGGAGDEQFF. CDR3 nucleotide sequence: TGTGCCAGCAGCTCCCCCCGTGGGGGGGGGGCCGGGGATGAGCAGTTCTTC. V and J are TRBV5-4 and TRBJ2-1, with TRBD2 as a possible D gene (7 bases). This CDR3 has 17 amino acids. Deletions cut 3 bases from V and 8 bases from J, with 24 bases between. Germline values: CDR1 SGHNT, CDR2 YYREEE (reference sequence).